Following are 2 T cell receptor beta chains from one sample sequenced in a study of blood T cell repertoires in COVID-19. This table comes from immunoSEQ multiplex PCR, and its TCRdb copy is limited to in-frame clones, with some not included. The sample lists nearly 110,000 clones, 80% occurring once. Input material: peripheral blood. The source of these receptors is a man aged 70-80 years with acute or convalescent COVID-19.

This clone is a singleton in its sample. V usage is TRBV6-2 or TRBV6-3 and J usage is TRBJ2-2; TRBD1 might be the D (5 bases). The CDR3 totals 14 residues. The V and J ends lost 4 bases and 4 bases respectively, with 10 bases between them. Germline CDR1 MNHEY, CDR2 SVGEGT. The CDR3 loop reads CASSFTRATGELFF. CDR3 DNA: TGTGCCAGCAGTTTCACCAGGGCCACCGGGGAGCTGTTTTTT.

The chain has TRBV5-1 and TRBJ1-4; possible D gene TRBD1, 6 bases. V was cut by 5 bases and J by 6 bases, with 20 bases left in between. The CDR3 totals 16 residues. Germline CDR1 reads SGHRS; CDR2 reads YFSETQ. The CDR3 DNA reads as TGCGCCAGCAGGCCATTTACCGGGGGGCAGGATGAAAAACTGTTTTTT. Translation gives CASRPFTGGQDEKLFF.